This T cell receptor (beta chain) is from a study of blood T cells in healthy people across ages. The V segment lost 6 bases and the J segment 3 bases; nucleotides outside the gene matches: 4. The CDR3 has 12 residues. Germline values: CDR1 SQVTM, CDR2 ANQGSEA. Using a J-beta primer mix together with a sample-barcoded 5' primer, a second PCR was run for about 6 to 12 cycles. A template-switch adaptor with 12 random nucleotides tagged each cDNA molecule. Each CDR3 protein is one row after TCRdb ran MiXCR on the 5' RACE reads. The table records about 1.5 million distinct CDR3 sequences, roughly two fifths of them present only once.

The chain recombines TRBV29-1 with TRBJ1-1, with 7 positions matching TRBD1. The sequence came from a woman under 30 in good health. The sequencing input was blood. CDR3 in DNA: TGCAGCGTCTCAGGGGGATACACTGAAGCTTTCTTT. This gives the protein CSVSGGYTEAFF.